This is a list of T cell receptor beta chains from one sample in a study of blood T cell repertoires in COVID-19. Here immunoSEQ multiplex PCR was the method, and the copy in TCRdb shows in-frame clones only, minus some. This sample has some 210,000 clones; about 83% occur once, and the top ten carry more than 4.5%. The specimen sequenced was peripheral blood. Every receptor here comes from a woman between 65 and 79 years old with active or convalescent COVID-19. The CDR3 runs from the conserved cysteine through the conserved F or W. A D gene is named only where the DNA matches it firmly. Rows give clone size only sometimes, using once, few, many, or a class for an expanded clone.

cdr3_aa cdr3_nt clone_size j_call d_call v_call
CASSQDPQGANVLTF TGCGCCAGCAGCCAAGATCCCCAGGGGGCCAACGTCCTGACTTTC - TRBJ2-6 - TRBV4-1
CASSLLGSGRTDTQYF TGTGCCAGCAGCTTATTGGGTAGCGGCCGCACAGATACGCAGTATTTT few TRBJ2-3 - TRBV11-2
CASSSIDRVVVGETQYF TGTGCCAGCAGTTCAATCGACAGGGTGGTGGTAGGAGAGACCCAGTACTTC - TRBJ2-5 TRBD1 TRBV28
CASSLLGGTNYGYTF TGTGCCAGCAGCTTATTGGGGGGGACAAACTATGGCTACACCTTC - TRBJ1-2 - TRBV7-9
CASSRDTTTDTQYF TGTGCCTCTTCAAGGGACACTACCACAGATACGCAGTATTTT - TRBJ2-3 - TRBV3-1/TRBV3-2
CASSTGTSGAEQYF TGTGCCAGTAGTACCGGGACTAGCGGGGCCGAGCAGTACTTC - TRBJ2-7 TRBD2 TRBV19
CASSETSGAYNEQFF TGTGCCAGCAGCGAGACTAGCGGGGCTTACAATGAGCAGTTCTTC - TRBJ2-1 TRBD2 TRBV28
CASSRDISSYEQYF TGTGCCAGCAGCCGGGACATTAGCTCCTACGAGCAGTACTTC - TRBJ2-7 - TRBV7-9
CASSQVYSEAGGQFF TGCGCCAGCAGCCAAGTCTATTCTGAAGCAGGAGGGCAGTTCTTC - TRBJ2-1 - TRBV4-1
CASSPFEALSYGYTF TGTGCCAGCAGCCCGTTCGAGGCGTTGAGCTATGGCTACACCTTC - TRBJ1-2 - TRBV3-1/TRBV3-2
CAIRVGAGAEAFF TGTGCCATCAGGGTCGGTGCCGGGGCTGAAGCTTTCTTT once TRBJ1-1 - TRBV10-3
CASSQDPVRGSEQYF TGTGCCAGCAGCCAAGATCCGGTGCGGGGCTCCGAGCAGTACTTC - TRBJ2-7 - TRBV3-1/TRBV3-2
CASSLVVRQALSSYNSPLHF TGTGCCAGCAGCTTGGTGGTCCGACAGGCCTTAAGCTCCTATAATTCACCCCTCCACTTT - TRBJ1-6 - TRBV5-5
CASRRTEAFF TGTGCCAGCAGGCGCACTGAAGCTTTCTTT - TRBJ1-1 - TRBV6-6
CASSHQGLRAFF TGTGCCAGCAGCCATCAGGGACTGAGGGCTTTCTTT - TRBJ1-1 - TRBV3-1/TRBV3-2
CASSSPTGSGANVLTF TGTGCCAGCAGCTCCCCGACAGGATCCGGGGCCAACGTCCTGACTTTC - TRBJ2-6 - TRBV6-6
CASSRAQGRLGYEQYF TGTGCCAGCTCACGAGCTCAGGGAAGGCTTGGCTACGAGCAGTACTTC few TRBJ2-7 - TRBV18
CASQGSTDTQYF TGCGCCAGCCAGGGATCCACAGATACGCAGTATTTT - TRBJ2-3 - TRBV5-1
CASSEALASFGELFF TGTGCCAGCAGTGAAGCGCTAGCGTCCTTCGGGGAGCTGTTTTTT - TRBJ2-2 - TRBV6-1
CASSQEPPAGGFQETQYF TGTGCCAGCAGCCAAGAACCCCCAGCGGGAGGATTTCAAGAGACCCAGTACTTC once TRBJ2-5 TRBD2 TRBV3-1/TRBV3-2
CASSYNSGVYGYTF TGTGCCAGCAGTTACAATTCGGGAGTCTATGGCTACACCTTC - TRBJ1-2 - TRBV6-5
CASSQVGLAVYTGELFF TGTGCCAGCAGCCAAGTGGGTCTAGCGGTTTACACCGGGGAGCTGTTTTTT - TRBJ2-2 TRBD2 TRBV3-1/TRBV3-2
CAWSVRGRGSYTF TGTGCCTGGAGTGTTCGAGGGAGGGGGAGCTACACCTTC few TRBJ1-2 - TRBV30
CASSNGLALFNEQFF TGTGCCAGCAGTAACGGACTAGCTCTCTTCAATGAGCAGTTCTTC few TRBJ2-1 TRBD2 TRBV6-5
CASSNGYYYGYTF TGTGCCAGCAGTAACGGGTACTACTATGGCTACACCTTC few TRBJ1-2 - TRBV27
CASSTSTSGGYEQYF TGTGCCAGCAGTACCTCTACCTCCGGGGGTTACGAGCAGTACTTC - TRBJ2-7 - TRBV6-5
CASSSTASYEQYF TGTGCCAGCAGCTCTACTGCCTCCTACGAGCAGTACTTC - TRBJ2-7 - TRBV11-2
CASSSGQLNEKLFF TGTGCCAGCAGCTCGGGACAGCTTAATGAAAAACTGTTTTTT - TRBJ1-4 TRBD1 TRBV5-4
CAWRGTGRSPLHF TGTGCCTGGCGAGGGACAGGGAGGTCACCCCTCCACTTT - TRBJ1-6 TRBD1 TRBV30
CASSVRGGGRTEAFF TGTGCCAGCAGCGTACGCGGGGGGGGTAGGACTGAAGCTTTCTTT - TRBJ1-1 - TRBV9
CASSETGRINEQFF TGTGCCAGCAGTGAAACTGGCAGGATAAATGAGCAGTTCTTC - TRBJ2-1 - TRBV25-1
CASRKEAGTDTQYF TGTGCCAGCAGGAAGGAGGCAGGTACCGATACGCAGTATTTT - TRBJ2-3 - TRBV7-9
CASRQNRDRGAGANVLTF TGTGCCAGCAGACAAAACCGGGACAGGGGAGCTGGGGCCAACGTCCTGACTTTC - TRBJ2-6 TRBD1 TRBV27
CASSQEASADTQYF TGTGCCAGCAGCCAAGAAGCTAGCGCAGATACGCAGTATTTT - TRBJ2-3 - TRBV4-2
CASSELRGETQYF TGTGCCAGCTCCGAATTACGGGGGGAGACCCAGTACTTC - TRBJ2-5 - TRBV18
CASSSGGEETQYF TGTGCCAGCAGTTCGGGGGGCGAGGAGACCCAGTACTTC - TRBJ2-5 - TRBV12-3/TRBV12-4
CASSPGQAALETQYF TGTGCCAGCAGCCCCGGACAGGCGGCCCTAGAGACCCAGTACTTC - TRBJ2-5 TRBD1 TRBV7-2
CASSQEGSGRNGGFF TGCGCCAGCAGCCAAGAAGGTAGCGGGAGGAACGGGGGGTTCTTC few TRBJ2-1 TRBD2 TRBV4-1
CATSGQSSYNSPLHF TGTGCCACGTCAGGACAGAGCTCCTATAATTCACCCCTCCACTTT - TRBJ1-6 - TRBV15
CASSVGAYNEQFF TGTGCCAGCAGCGTAGGAGCGTACAATGAGCAGTTCTTC - TRBJ2-1 - TRBV9
CASSRTTSGTGSYEQYF TGTGCCAGCAGTCGCACTACCTCCGGGACAGGGTCCTACGAGCAGTACTTC - TRBJ2-7 TRBD1 TRBV6-6
CASSTQTLSSYNEQFF TGTGCCAGCAGCACCCAGACACTCAGCTCCTACAATGAGCAGTTCTTC once TRBJ2-1 - TRBV5-5